This T cell receptor beta chain was sequenced for a study of graft-versus-host responses after intestinal transplantation. Study-wide background: Transplantation in recipients was multivisceral, liver-intestinal, or isolated intestinal. Study results and limitations: The recipient marrow held GvH clones, and some of them showed up first in ileum or blood.

V shed 4 bases and J shed 4 bases, with 14 bases lying between them. CDR1 and CDR2 from the germline V gene are MNHEY and SVGAGI. CDR3 length: 14 residues. TCRdb's copy holds only in-frame clones and misses some; the assay was immunoSEQ multiplex PCR. The sample has 86,000 or so clones; approximately 90% are singletons. On this clone: The antigen is unknown.

The sample here was unstimulated CD8+ T cells sorted from spleen or lymph node cells, taken before intestinal transplant. This sequence joins TRBV6-5 and TRBJ2-7; D perhaps matches TRBD1 (6 bases). The receptor was derived from a human donor who received an intestinal transplant. Written as DNA, the CDR3 is TGTGCCAGCAGTTTCCGAGACCAGGGGTACGAGCAGTACTTC. This gives the protein CASSFRDQGYEQYF.